The T cell receptor beta chain described here comes from a study of breast tumors, draining lymph nodes, adjacent tissues. Overall study findings and caveats: Tumor TCR diversity was below lymph nodes but above nontumor tissue. Data only fit, rather than demonstrated, lymph node origin of most tumor T cells. Data fit most tumor T cells coming from lymph node, expanding in tumor.

TCRdb itself ran the multiplex PCR reads through MiXCR, one entry per CDR3 protein. The sample lists about 150,000 distinct CDR3 sequences; around 20% were seen once. This clonotype showed up many times. Its cognate antigen is unknown. Axillary draining lymph nodes of breast cancer patients supplied the node samples. This clonotype was obtained from a female donor with breast cancer. Some clones in this sample may be carry-over from other donors' samples. Sequencing was performed on axillary lymph node tissue.

The CDR3 loop is CASMFGTGANVLTF. CDR3 DNA: TGTGCCAGTATGTTTGGTACTGGGGCCAACGTCCTGACTTTC. The chain is built from TRBV19 and TRBJ2-6; the D is unclear. Germline loops: CDR1 LNHDA, CDR2 SQIVND (reference sequence). V lost 7 bases to trimming and J lost 2 bases, with 9 bases between them. CDR3 size: 14 residues.